This TCR beta chain was recovered during a study of post-analysis software for immune sequencing data. Study-wide context: The disease courses spanned relapsing-remitting, secondary progressive and progressive-relapsing forms of multiple sclerosis.

Whole-study findings and limits: Significantly lower normalized Chao1 diversity was found in patients with multiple sclerosis relative to controls. Comparison of patients with controls showed a handful of TRBV segments more frequent in patients, TRBV5-6, TRBV5-1 and TRBV20-1 among them.

The TCR beta cDNA libraries carried unique molecular identifiers. MiXCR, applied by TCRdb to the PCR reads, yields one record per CDR3 protein. The sample contains 650,000 to 900,000 distinct CDR3 sequences, 40% to 55% of which appear only once. Worth noting for this clonotype: Antigen specificity is unknown.

This CDR3 is built from 9 residues. The germline V gene encodes CDR1 SQVTM and CDR2 ANQGSEA. V lost 4 bases and J lost 12, with 9 bases in between. The specimen sequenced was blood. The source of this sequence is a girl aged 10 to 17 with multiple sclerosis. The rearrangement uses TRBV29-1 and TRBJ1-1; D is uncertain. The CDR3 spells CSVGDESFF. The CDR3 DNA sequence: TGCAGCGTTGGTGACGAGTCTTTCTTT.